This paragraph covers one T cell receptor (beta chain) sequence. What it recognizes is unknown. Treatment defined: oral pan-JAK inhibitor, 5-10 mg twice daily. Investigators isolated RNA and reverse transcribed it into cDNA to act as the sequencing template. Clones were sequenced by immunoSEQ multiplex PCR, and TCRdb holds only the in-frame ones, with some missing. The sample lists about 250,000 clones; 60% were seen once. This sample is part of a study of CD8+ T cells in alopecia areata. For the study at large: In an open-label trial, patients got 5 to 10 mg tofacitinib twice daily. Among treated patients, severity was scored by affected scalp area percentage. Treatment ran 6 to 18 months, with 6 months of follow-up afterward.

V lost 1 base, J lost 1 base, and 7 bases lay in between. This CDR3 spans 14 amino acids. CDR1 and CDR2 (germline): MGHRA, YSYEKL. Whole-study findings and limits: Among the top 100, expanded CD8+ clones, as well as scalp clonality, were significantly decreased by tofacitinib.

This specimen was CD4+ T cells sorted from blood, taken around week 52, from a patient treated with tofacitinib. The TCR originated in a human donor with alopecia areata. The rearrangement uses TRBV4-1 and TRBJ1-1; D is ambiguous. The CDR3 nucleotides are TGCGCCAGCAGCCAAGTCGACACGAACACTGAAGCTTTCTTT. It yields the protein CASSQVDTNTEAFF.